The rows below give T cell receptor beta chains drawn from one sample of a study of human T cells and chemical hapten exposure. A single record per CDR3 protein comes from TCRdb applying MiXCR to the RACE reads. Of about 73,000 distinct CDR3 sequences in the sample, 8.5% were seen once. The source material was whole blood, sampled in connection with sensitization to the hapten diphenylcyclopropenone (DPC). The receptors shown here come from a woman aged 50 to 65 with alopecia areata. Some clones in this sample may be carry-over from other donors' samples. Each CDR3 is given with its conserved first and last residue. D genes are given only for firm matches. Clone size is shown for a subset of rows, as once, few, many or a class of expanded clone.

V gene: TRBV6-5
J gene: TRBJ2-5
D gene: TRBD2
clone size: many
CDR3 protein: CASSGTSGGETQYF
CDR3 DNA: TGTGCCAGCAGTGGGACTAGCGGGGGGGAGACCCAGTACTTC

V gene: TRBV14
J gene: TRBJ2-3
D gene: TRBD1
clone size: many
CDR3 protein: CASSQGRTGFDTQYF
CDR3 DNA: TGTGCCAGCAGCCAAGGCCGGACAGGGTTCGATACGCAGTATTTT

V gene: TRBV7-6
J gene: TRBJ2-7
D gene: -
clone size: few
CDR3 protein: CASSPRRSSYEQYF
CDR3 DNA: TGTGCCAGCAGCCCCAGAAGAAGCTCCTACGAGCAGTACTTC

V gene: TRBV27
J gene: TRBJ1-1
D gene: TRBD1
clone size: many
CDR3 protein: CASSLWPGTGGLTEAFF
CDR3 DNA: TGTGCCAGCAGTTTATGGCCCGGGACAGGGGGCCTCACTGAAGCTTTCTTT

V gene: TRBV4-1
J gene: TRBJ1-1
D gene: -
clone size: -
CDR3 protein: CASSQVRDTEAFF
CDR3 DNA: TGCGCCAGCAGCCAAGTTAGGGACACTGAAGCTTTCTTT

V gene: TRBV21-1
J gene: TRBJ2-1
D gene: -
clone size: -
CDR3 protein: CASSHAAGVPPNEQFF
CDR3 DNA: TGTGCCAGCAGCCACGCAGCGGGAGTCCCACCCAATGAGCAGTTCTTC

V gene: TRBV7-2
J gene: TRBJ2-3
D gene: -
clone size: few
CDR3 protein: CASSFQSSGFDTQYF
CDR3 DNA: TGTGCCAGCAGCTTCCAGTCCTCGGGCTTTGATACGCAGTATTTT

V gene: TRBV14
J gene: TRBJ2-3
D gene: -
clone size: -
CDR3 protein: CASSQAWADTQYF
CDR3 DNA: TGTGCCAGCAGCCAAGCTTGGGCAGATACGCAGTATTTT

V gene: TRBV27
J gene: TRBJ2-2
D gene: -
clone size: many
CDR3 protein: CASSSTGFGELFF
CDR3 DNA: TGTGCCAGCAGTTCAACAGGGTTCGGGGAGCTGTTTTTT

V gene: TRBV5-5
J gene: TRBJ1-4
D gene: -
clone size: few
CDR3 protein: CASSFRDPRGAEKLFF
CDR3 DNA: TGTGCCAGCAGCTTTCGGGACCCCCGAGGGGCTGAAAAACTGTTTTTT

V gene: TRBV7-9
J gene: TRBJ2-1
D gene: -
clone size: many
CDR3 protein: CASSSAKGSSYNEQFF
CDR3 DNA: TGTGCCAGCAGCTCCGCCAAAGGGTCCTCCTACAATGAGCAGTTCTTC

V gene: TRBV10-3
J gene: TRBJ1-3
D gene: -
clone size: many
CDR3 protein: CAISERVGNTIYF
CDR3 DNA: TGTGCCATCAGTGAGAGGGTTGGAAACACCATATATTTT

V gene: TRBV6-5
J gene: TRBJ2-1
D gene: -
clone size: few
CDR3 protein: CASSRRGVSGTYNEQFF
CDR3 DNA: TGTGCCAGCAGTCGGAGGGGGGTCTCCGGGACCTACAATGAGCAGTTCTTC

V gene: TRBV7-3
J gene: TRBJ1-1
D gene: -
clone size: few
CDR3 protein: CASSSSFTTEAFF
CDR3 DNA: TGTGCCAGCAGCTCAAGTTTTACCACTGAAGCTTTCTTT

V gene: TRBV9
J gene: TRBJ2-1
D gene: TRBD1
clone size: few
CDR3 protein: CASSVTGGPYNEQFF
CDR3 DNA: TGTGCCAGCAGCGTAACAGGGGGGCCCTACAATGAGCAGTTCTTC

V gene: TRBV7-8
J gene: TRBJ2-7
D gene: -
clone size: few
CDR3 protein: CASSLGGGVGTYEQYF
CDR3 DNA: TGTGCCAGCAGCTTGGGAGGTGGGGTAGGGACGTACGAGCAGTACTTC

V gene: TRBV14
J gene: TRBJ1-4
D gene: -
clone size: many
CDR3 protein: CASSQEQGVNEKLFF
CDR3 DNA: TGTGCCAGCAGCCAAGAGCAGGGAGTAAATGAAAAACTGTTTTTT

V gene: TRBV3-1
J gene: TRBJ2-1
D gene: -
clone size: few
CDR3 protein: CASSQEVSPGNEQFF
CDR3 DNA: TGTGCCAGCAGCCAAGAGGTTTCGCCTGGGAATGAGCAGTTCTTC

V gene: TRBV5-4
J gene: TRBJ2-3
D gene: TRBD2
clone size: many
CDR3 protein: CASSSYRTSGRTDTQYF
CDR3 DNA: TGTGCCAGCAGTTCCTACCGGACTAGCGGGAGAACAGATACGCAGTATTTT

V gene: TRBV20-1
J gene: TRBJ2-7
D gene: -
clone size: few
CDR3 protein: CSAYDTQKPYEQYF
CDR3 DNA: TGCAGTGCCTACGACACCCAGAAACCCTACGAGCAGTACTTC

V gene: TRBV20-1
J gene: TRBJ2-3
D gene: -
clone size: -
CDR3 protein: CSGGGGYTDTQYF
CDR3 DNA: TGCAGTGGAGGTGGGGGGTACACAGATACGCAGTATTTT

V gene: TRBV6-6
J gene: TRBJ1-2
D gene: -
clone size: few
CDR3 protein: CASLQGDYGYTF
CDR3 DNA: TGTGCCAGTCTTCAGGGCGACTATGGCTACACCTTC

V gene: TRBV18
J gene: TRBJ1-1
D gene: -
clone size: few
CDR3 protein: CASSPKQGNTEAFF
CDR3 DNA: TGTGCCAGCTCACCCAAACAGGGGAACACTGAAGCTTTCTTT

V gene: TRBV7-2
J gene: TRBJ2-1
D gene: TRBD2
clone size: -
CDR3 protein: CASSLAERGASRNEQFF
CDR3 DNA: TGTGCCAGCAGCTTAGCGGAGCGGGGGGCCTCTCGCAATGAGCAGTTCTTC

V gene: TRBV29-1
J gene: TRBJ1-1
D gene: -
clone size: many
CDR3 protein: CSVATGAYTEAFF
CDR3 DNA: TGCAGCGTCGCGACGGGAGCCTACACTGAAGCTTTCTTT

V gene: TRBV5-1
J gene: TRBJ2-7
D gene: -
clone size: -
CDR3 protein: CASSEAGSSYEQYF
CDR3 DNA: TGCGCCAGCAGCGAGGCAGGGAGCTCCTACGAGCAGTACTTC

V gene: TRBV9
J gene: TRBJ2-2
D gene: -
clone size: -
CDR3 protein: CASSVSAGELFF
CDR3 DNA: TGTGCCAGCAGCGTGTCGGCCGGGGAGCTGTTTTTT

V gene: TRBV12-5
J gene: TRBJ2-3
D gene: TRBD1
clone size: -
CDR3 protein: CASGSARTGETTDTQYF
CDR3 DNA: TGTGCTAGTGGCTCCGCTAGGACAGGGGAGACCACAGATACGCAGTATTTT

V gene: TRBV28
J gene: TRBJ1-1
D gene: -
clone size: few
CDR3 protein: CASSLLQVGPNTEAFF
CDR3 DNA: TGTGCCAGCAGTTTATTACAGGTGGGGCCGAACACTGAAGCTTTCTTT

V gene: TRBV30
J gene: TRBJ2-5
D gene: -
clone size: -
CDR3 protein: CAWSVGKVPQETQYF
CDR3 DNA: TGTGCCTGGAGTGTAGGGAAGGTACCTCAAGAGACCCAGTACTTC

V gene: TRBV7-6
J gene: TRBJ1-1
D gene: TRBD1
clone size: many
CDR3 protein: CASSAHDRVTNTEAFF
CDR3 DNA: TGTGCCAGCAGCGCCCACGACAGGGTTACGAACACTGAAGCTTTCTTT

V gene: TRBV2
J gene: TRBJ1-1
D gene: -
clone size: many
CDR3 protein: CASSRRGWGFF
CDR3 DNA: TGTGCCAGCAGCCGCAGGGGCTGGGGTTTCTTT

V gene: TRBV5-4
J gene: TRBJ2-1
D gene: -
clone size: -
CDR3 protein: CASSRDLNNEQFF
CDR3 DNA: TGTGCCAGCAGCCGGGACCTAAACAATGAGCAGTTCTTC

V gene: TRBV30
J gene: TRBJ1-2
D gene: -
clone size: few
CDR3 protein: CAWSVQSGSYTF
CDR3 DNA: TGTGCCTGGAGTGTACAGTCGGGAAGCTACACCTTC

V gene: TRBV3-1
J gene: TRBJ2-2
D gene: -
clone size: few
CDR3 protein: CASSPTLGAEGTGELFF
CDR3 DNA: TGTGCCAGCAGCCCTACCCTTGGGGCAGAAGGCACCGGGGAGCTGTTTTTT

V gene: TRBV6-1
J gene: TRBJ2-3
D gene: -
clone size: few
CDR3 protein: CASLKKGTDTQYF
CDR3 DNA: TGTGCCAGCCTTAAGAAAGGGACAGATACGCAGTATTTT

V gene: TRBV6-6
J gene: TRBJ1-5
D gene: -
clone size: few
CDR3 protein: CASSYENQPQHF
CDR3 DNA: TGTGCCAGCAGTTATGAGAATCAGCCCCAGCATTTT

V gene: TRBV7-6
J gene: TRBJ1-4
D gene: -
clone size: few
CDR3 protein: CASSKTAGGEKLFF
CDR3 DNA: TGTGCCAGCAGCAAGACAGCGGGGGGTGAAAAACTGTTTTTT

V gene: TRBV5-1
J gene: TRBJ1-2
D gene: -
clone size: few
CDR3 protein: CASSFQGPDNYGYTF
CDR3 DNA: TGCGCCAGCAGCTTCCAGGGCCCTGATAACTATGGCTACACCTTC

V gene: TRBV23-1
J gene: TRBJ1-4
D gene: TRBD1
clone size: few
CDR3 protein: CASRGTVQSHGTNEKLFF
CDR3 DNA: TGCGCCAGCCGGGGGACAGTCCAAAGCCATGGGACTAATGAAAAACTGTTTTTT

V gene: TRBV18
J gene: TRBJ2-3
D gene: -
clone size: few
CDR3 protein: CASSPPWSTDTQYF
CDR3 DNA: TGTGCCAGCTCACCCCCGTGGAGCACAGATACGCAGTATTTT

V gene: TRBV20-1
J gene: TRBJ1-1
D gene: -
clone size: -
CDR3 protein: CIAREIGGTEAFF
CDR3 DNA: TGCATTGCTAGAGAAATAGGGGGCACTGAAGCTTTCTTT

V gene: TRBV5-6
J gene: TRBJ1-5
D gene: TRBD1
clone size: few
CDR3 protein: CASSYYQGGHQPQHF
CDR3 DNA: TGTGCCAGCAGCTACTACCAGGGGGGCCATCAGCCCCAGCATTTT

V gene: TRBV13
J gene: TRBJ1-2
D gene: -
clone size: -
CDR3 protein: CASSLGSGDIYGYTF
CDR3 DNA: TGTGCCAGCAGCTTAGGTTCCGGAGACATCTATGGCTACACCTTC

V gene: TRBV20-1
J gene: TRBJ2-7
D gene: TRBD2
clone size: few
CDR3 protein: CSARDPAGGPYEQYF
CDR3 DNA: TGCAGTGCTAGAGATCCAGCGGGAGGCCCCTACGAGCAGTACTTC

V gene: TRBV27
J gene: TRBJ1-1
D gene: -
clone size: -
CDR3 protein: CASSLNSLNTEAFF
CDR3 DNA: TGTGCCAGCAGTTTGAACAGTTTGAACACTGAAGCTTTCTTT

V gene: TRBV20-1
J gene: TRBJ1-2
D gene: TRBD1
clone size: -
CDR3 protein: CSARDRGRLDYGYTF
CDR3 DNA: TGCAGTGCCCGGGACAGGGGGCGCTTGGACTATGGCTACACCTTC

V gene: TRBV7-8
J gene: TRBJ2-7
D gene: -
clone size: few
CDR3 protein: CASSPLSRGSNEQYF
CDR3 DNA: TGTGCCAGCAGCCCCCTTTCCAGGGGATCGAACGAGCAGTACTTC

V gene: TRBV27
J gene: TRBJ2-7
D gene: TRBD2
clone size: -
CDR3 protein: CASTPAGARYEQYF
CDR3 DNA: TGTGCCAGCACCCCAGCGGGAGCTCGGTACGAGCAGTACTTC

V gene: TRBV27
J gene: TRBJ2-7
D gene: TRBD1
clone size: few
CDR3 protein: CASSLSGTGVNEQYF
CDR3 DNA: TGTGCCAGCAGTTTATCCGGGACAGGAGTAAACGAGCAGTACTTC

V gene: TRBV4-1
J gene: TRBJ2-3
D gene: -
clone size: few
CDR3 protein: CASSQDIVRLGVADTQYF
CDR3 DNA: TGCGCCAGCAGCCAAGATATAGTGAGGTTGGGGGTGGCAGATACGCAGTATTTT

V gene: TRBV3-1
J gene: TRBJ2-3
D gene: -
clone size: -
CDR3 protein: CASSHTSGDTQYF
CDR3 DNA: TGTGCCAGCAGCCACACTTCTGGAGATACGCAGTATTTT

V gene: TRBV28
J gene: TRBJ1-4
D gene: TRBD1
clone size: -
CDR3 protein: CASRPGQTQEGLFF
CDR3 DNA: TGTGCCAGCAGGCCGGGACAGACCCAGGAAGGACTGTTTTTT

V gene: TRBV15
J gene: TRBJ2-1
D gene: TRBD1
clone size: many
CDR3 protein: CATSKDRGPYNEQFF
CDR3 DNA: TGTGCCACCAGCAAGGACAGGGGCCCCTACAATGAGCAGTTCTTC

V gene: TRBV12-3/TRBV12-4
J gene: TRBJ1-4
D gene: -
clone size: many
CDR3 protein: CASSSDGNEKLFF
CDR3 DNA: TGTGCCAGCAGTTCGGACGGTAATGAAAAACTGTTTTTT